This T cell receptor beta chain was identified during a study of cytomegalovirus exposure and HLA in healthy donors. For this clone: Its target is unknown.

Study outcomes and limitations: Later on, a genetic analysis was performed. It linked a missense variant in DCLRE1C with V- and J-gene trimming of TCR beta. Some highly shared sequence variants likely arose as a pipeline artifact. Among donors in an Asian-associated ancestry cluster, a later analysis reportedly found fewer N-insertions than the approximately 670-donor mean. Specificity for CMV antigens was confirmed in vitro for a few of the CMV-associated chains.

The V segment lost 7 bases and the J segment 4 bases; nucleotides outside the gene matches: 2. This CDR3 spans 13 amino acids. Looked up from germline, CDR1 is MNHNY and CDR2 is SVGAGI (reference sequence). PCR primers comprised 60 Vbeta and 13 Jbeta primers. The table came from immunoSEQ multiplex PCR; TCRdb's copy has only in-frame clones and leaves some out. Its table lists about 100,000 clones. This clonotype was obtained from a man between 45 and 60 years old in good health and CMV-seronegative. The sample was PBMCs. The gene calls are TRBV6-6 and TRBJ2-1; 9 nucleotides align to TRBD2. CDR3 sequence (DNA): TGTGCCAGCACTAGCGGGACTTACAATGAGCAGTTCTTC. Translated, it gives CASTSGTYNEQFF.